This T cell receptor (beta chain) was found in a study of cytomegalovirus exposure and HLA in healthy donors. Details on this clone: The junction shows a germline mismatch at one end, possibly a read error.

60 Vbeta and 13 Jbeta primers were used in PCR. TCRdb keeps only in-frame clones here, not all; method: immunoSEQ multiplex PCR. The sample lists around 150,000 clones; 60% to 80% were seen once. This CDR3 spans 12 amino acids. The germline V gene encodes CDR1 SEHNR and CDR2 FQNEAQ (reference sequence). The specimen was PBMCs. The clonotype originates from a male donor in good health and CMV-seronegative. This chain links TRBV7-9 with TRBJ1-2, with D possibly TRBD1 on 6 matching bases. The CDR3 DNA reads TGTTCCAGCAGCTTACCAGGGGATGGCTACACCTTC. It specifies CSSSLPGDGYTF. Complete variable domain (other parts from reference TRBV7-9 and TRBJ1-2): DTGVSQNPRHKITKRGQNVTFRCDPISEHNRLYWYRQTLGQGPEFLTYFQNEAQLEKSRLLSDRFSAERPKGSFSTLEIQRTEQGDSAMYLCSSSLPGDGYTFGSGTRLTVV.